Below are 5 T cell receptor beta chains sequenced from a single sample in a study of OX40 agonist ivuxolimab in advanced cancers. Libraries were prepared by immunoSEQ multiplex PCR; TCRdb keeps only in-frame clonotypes and omits some of them. The sample has some 66,000 clones, more than 65% seen once. The starting material was CD4+ or CD8+ T cells sorted from blood, obtained in a trial of the OX40 agonist ivuxolimab. The receptors were gathered from an adult with an advanced solid tumor such as melanoma, head and neck, liver or kidney cancer.

J is TRBJ2-1 and V is TRBV14; D remains unclear. The CDR3 runs 14 residues. Per the germline V gene, CDR1 is SGHDN and CDR2 is FVKESK. With 6 bases removed from V and 5 bases from J, the gap between germline ends came to 14 bases. CDR3 DNA sequence: TGTGCCAGCAGTTTGGCCTCCTGGCACAATGAGCAGTTCTTC. This codes for CASSLASWHNEQFF. Looking up the rest from reference TRBV14 and TRBJ2-1 gives the full variable domain: EAGVTQFPSHSVIEKGQTVTLRCDPISGHDNLYWYRRVMGKEIKFLLHFVKESKQDESGMPNNRFLAERTGGTYSTLKVQPAELEDSGVYFCASSLASWHNEQFFGPGTRLTVL.

V and J are TRBV7-9 and TRBJ2-7; D remains unclear. The CDR3 is 14 residues long. V was pared by 2 bases and J by 0 bases, with 8 bases between. The germline gives CDR1 SEHNR, CDR2 FQNEAQ (reference sequence). This CDR3 is CASSLFTNSYEQYF. As DNA, the CDR3 is TGTGCCAGCAGCTTATTCACAAACTCCTACGAGCAGTACTTC.

The CDR3 region is CASSLGAPKQTTNYGYTF. CDR3 coding DNA: TGTGCCAGTAGTTTGGGGGCACCTAAGCAAACCACTAACTATGGCTACACCTTC. The chain couples TRBV19 to TRBJ1-2, with D maybe TRBD1 (6 bases). This CDR3 spans 18 amino acids. Per germline, CDR1 LNHDA and CDR2 SQIVND (reference sequence). Between the trimmed V and J ends, which lost 5 bases and 0 bases, there was a span of 22 bases.

The V call is TRBV27, the J call TRBJ2-3; either TRBD1 or TRBD2 may fit D (5 bases each). Germline V gene data show CDR1 as MNHEY and CDR2 as SMNVEV (reference sequence). The CDR3 contains 15 residues. As DNA, the CDR3 is TGTGCGACCACCCTCGGGGCCAGGGCAACAGATACGCAGTATTTT. Translation gives CATTLGARATDTQYF.

This clone has a handful of counts. The chain is built from TRBV15 and TRBJ1-5, with D hard to call. The CDR3 runs to 15 residues. Germline-derived CDR1 and CDR2 are LNHNV and YYDKDF (reference sequence). V gave up 0 bases and J gave up 4 bases, with 10 bases separating them. CDR3 in amino acids: CATSREKGPNQPQHF. The CDR3 bases are TGTGCCACCAGCAGAGAAAAAGGGCCTAATCAGCCCCAGCATTTT.